One sample yielded the 12 T cell receptor beta chains listed below, sequenced in a study of CD8 T cells in ankylosing spondylitis. Whole-study findings and limits: Ankylosing spondylitis blood appeared to carry a characteristic TCR beta motif of several highly homologous variants.

TCRdb ran MiXCR on the 5' RACE reads and lists one entry per CDR3 protein. The repertoire consists of 670,000 or so distinct CDR3 sequences, with 19% occurring once and the leading ten covering under 20%. No cognate antigen is known for these TCRs. Sample: blood, either unsorted or a sorted T cell fraction (not recorded which). Source of these receptors: a male donor with ankylosing spondylitis.

This clonotype was observed at least ten times. The chain joins TRBV5-1 to TRBJ1-4; D uncertain. CDR1 and CDR2 from the germline V gene are SGHRS and YFSETQ. Deletions cut 0 bases from V and 0 bases from J, with 9 bases between. This CDR3 is built from 16 residues. The CDR3 loop reads CASSLEQNPTNEKLFF. The CDR3 DNA is TGCGCCAGCAGCTTGGAACAGAATCCAACTAATGAAAAACTGTTTTTT.

The rearrangement links TRBV27 to TRBJ2-3; D not resolved. The CDR3 length is 16 residues. Germline V gene lookup returns CDR1 MNHEY and CDR2 SMNVEV (reference sequence). Trimming shortened V by 5 bases and J by 2 bases, and 17 bases separated the two germline ends. The CDR3 spells CASSRLVVTLTDTQYF. In DNA, the CDR3 is TGTGCCAGCAGTCGCCTTGTCGTTACCCTCACAGATACGCAGTATTTT.

The sample holds a few counts of this clonotype. This rearrangement joins TRBV24-1 to TRBJ2-1, with 8 bases lining up with TRBD2. After removal of 5 bases from V and 8 bases from J, the junction contained 7 bases not matched to a gene. Germline V gene lookup returns CDR1 KGHDR and CDR2 SFDVKD. CDR3 length: 14 amino acids. DNA for the CDR3: TGTGCCACCAGTGCGGGAGGGCCGATGGATGAGCAGTTCTTC. It is translated as CATSAGGPMDEQFF.

The chain joins TRBV3-1 to TRBJ2-1; possible D gene TRBD2, 6 bases. The CDR3 contains 18 residues. Germline-derived CDR1 and CDR2 are LGHDT and YNNKEL (reference sequence). V gave up 0 bases and J gave up 6 bases, with 21 bases separating them. DNA of the CDR3: TGTGCCAGCAGCCAAGAAGTTGGGCAAGCGGGCGGGATCAATGAGCAGTTCTTC. Residues: CASSQEVGQAGGINEQFF.

This clonotype was observed a handful of times. The chain links TRBV12-3 or TRBV12-4 to TRBJ2-1, with 8 bases aligning to TRBD2. V lost 10 bases to trimming and J lost 8 bases; unmatched junction nucleotides: 4. The CDR3 sequence is 11 residues long. CDR3 in DNA: TGTGCCACGGGGGGGGGGTATGAGCAGTTCTTC. Amino acid sequence: CATGGGYEQFF.

The CDR3 region is CSAREAPGLADTDTQYF. CDR3 bases: TGCAGTGCTAGAGAAGCCCCCGGACTAGCGGACACAGATACGCAGTATTTT. The gene calls are TRBV20-1 and TRBJ2-3; TRBD2 aligns across 10 bases. V shed 0 bases, J shed 2 bases, and the junction held 8 bases outside the gene matches. CDR3 length: 17 amino acids. Germline V gene data show CDR1 as DFQATT and CDR2 as SNEGSKA (reference sequence).

The chain is built from TRBV15 and TRBJ1-3; D gene unclear. V was trimmed by 0 bases and J by 0 bases, leaving 9 bases between them. From germline, CDR1 is LNHNV and CDR2 YYDKDF (reference sequence). The CDR3 spans 16 residues. The CDR3 is CATSRDLVSSGNTIYF. The CDR3 nucleotides read TGTGCCACCAGCAGAGATCTGGTCAGCTCTGGAAACACCATATATTTT.

This clonotype has at least ten counts. The V gene is TRBV20-1, the J gene TRBJ1-5; D is possibly TRBD1 (6 bases). V lost 0 bases, J lost 7 bases, and 16 bases lay in between. This CDR3 has 15 amino acids. Per the germline V gene, CDR1 is DFQATT and CDR2 is SNEGSKA (reference sequence). The CDR3 coding sequence is TGCAGTGCTAGAGATCTGGGGCAGGGGCGACAGCCCCAGCATTTT. Protein product: CSARDLGQGRQPQHF.

The chain recombines TRBV10-3 with TRBJ2-7; no reliable D call. From germline, CDR1 is ENHRY and CDR2 SYGVKD. The CDR3 totals 12 residues. V lost 3 bases, J lost 2 bases, and 5 bases lay in between. As DNA, the CDR3 is TGTGCCATCAGTGAAGTGGCCTACGAGCAGTACTTC. It is translated as CAISEVAYEQYF.

This clonotype was picked up a small number of times. The V call is TRBV29-1, the J call TRBJ2-5; 11 nucleotides line up with TRBD1. CDR3 length equals 13 residues. The germline CDR1 and CDR2 sequences are SQVTM and ANQGSEA. The V gene end was trimmed by 6 bases and the J gene end by 5 bases; junction bases not matched to a gene: 5. As DNA, the CDR3 is TGCAGCGTCGCGAGGGACAGGGGGGAGACCCAGTACTTC. This gives the protein CSVARDRGETQYF. Complete variable domain (other parts from reference TRBV29-1 and TRBJ2-5): SAVISQKPSRDICQRGTSLTIQCQVDSQVTMMFWYRQQPGQSLTLIATANQGSEATYESGFVIDKFPISRPNLTFSTLTVSNMSPEDSSIYLCSVARDRGETQYFGPGTRLLVL.

The chain is built from TRBV11-2 and TRBJ2-7; 7 bases fit TRBD2. The CDR3 length is 14 residues. Germline V gives CDR1 SGHAT, CDR2 FQNNGV. The trim removed 5 bases at V and 4 bases at J, leaving 8 bases unmatched. Here the CDR3 reads CASSPPGGEYEQYF. CDR3 DNA: TGTGCCAGCAGCCCCCCGGGGGGAGAGTACGAGCAGTACTTC.

This chain uses TRBV4-1 with TRBJ2-3; 11 bases match TRBD2. V dropped 4 bases and J dropped 2; count of bases not matched to a gene: 5. Looked up from germline, CDR1 is MGHRA and CDR2 is YSYEKL. The CDR3 covers 16 residues. The CDR3 nucleotides are TGCGCCAGCAGCCGCTCGACTAGCGGGGTCACAGATACGCAGTATTTT. Translation gives CASSRSTSGVTDTQYF.